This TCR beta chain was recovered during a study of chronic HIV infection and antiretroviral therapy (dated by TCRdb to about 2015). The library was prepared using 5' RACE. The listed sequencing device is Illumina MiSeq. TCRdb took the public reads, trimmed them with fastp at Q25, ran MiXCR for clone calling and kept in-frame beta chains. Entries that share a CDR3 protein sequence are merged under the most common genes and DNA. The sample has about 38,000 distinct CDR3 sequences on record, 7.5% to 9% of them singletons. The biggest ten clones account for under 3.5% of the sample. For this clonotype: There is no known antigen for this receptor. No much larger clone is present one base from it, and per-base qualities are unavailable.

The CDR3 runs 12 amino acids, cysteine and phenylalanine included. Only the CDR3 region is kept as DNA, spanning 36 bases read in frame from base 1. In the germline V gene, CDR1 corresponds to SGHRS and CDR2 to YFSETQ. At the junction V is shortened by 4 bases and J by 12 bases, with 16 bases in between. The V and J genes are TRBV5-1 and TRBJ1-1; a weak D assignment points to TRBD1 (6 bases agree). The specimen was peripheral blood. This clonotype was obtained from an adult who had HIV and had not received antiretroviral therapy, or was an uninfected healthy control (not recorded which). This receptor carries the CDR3 CASSMTGPETFF. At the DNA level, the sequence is TGCGCCAGCAGCATGACAGGCCCCGAAACTTTCTTT.